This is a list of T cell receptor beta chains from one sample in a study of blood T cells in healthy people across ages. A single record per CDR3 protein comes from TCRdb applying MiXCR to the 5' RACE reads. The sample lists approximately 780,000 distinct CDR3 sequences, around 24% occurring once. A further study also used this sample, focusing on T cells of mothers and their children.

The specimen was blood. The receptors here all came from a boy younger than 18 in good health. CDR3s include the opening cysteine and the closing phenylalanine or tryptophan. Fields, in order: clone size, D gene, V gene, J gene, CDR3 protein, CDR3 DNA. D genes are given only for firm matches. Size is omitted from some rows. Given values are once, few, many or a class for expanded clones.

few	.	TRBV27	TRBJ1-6	CASSLIAGEHYNSPLHF	TGTGCCAGCAGTTTAATCGCAGGGGAACATTATAATTCACCCCTCCACTTT
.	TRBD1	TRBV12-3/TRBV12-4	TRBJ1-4	CAGSQSGQGWEEKLFF	TGTGCCGGCAGTCAATCGGGACAGGGTTGGGAAGAAAAACTGTTTTTT
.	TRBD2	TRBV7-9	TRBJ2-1	CASSLIAGVTYNEQFF	TGTGCCAGCAGCCTAATAGCGGGGGTAACCTACAATGAGCAGTTCTTC
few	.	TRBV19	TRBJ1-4	CASSKGTVDATNEKLFF	TGTGCCAGTAGTAAGGGGACTGTGGACGCAACTAATGAAAAACTGTTTTTT
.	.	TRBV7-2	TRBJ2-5	CASSPGEAGTQYF	TGTGCCAGCAGCCCAGGGGAGGCGGGGACCCAGTACTTC
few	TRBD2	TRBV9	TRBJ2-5	CASSVRTSGGPDQETQYF	TGTGCCAGCAGCGTTCGGACTAGCGGGGGACCAGATCAAGAGACCCAGTACTTC
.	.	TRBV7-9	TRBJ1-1	CASSLMGSRGVIEAFF	TGTGCCAGCAGCTTAATGGGAAGCCGAGGGGTAATTGAAGCTTTCTTT
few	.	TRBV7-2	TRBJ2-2	CASSLGAGTGELFF	TGTGCCAGCAGCTTGGGAGCGGGCACCGGGGAGCTGTTTTTT
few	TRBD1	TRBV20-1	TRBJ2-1	CSARVSRGWNEQFF	TGCAGTGCTAGAGTTAGCAGGGGGTGGAATGAGCAGTTCTTC
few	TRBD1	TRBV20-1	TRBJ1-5	CSAITGDQPQHF	TGCAGTGCTATTACAGGGGACCAGCCCCAGCATTTT
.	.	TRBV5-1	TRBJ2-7	CASSLESTSYEQYF	TGCGCCAGCAGCTTGGAGTCCACATCCTACGAGCAGTACTTC
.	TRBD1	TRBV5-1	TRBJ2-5	CASSLGQGLAETQYF	TGCGCCAGCAGCTTGGGACAGGGGTTAGCGGAGACCCAGTACTTC
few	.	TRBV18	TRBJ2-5	CASSLTTGRETQYF	TGTGCCAGCTCACTAACCACAGGGAGGGAGACCCAGTACTTC
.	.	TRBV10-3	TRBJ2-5	CAISVRDNQETQYF	TGTGCCATCAGCGTCCGGGACAACCAAGAGACCCAGTACTTC
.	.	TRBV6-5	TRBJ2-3	CASSLDDLNTQYF	TGTGCCAGCAGTTTGGACGACTTGAATACGCAGTATTTT
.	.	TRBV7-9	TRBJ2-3	CASSSGGGAGDTQYF	TGTGCCAGCAGCTCAGGAGGCGGGGCCGGCGATACGCAGTATTTT
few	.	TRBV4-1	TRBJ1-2	CASSDLTNYGYTF	TGCGCCAGCAGCGATCTAACTAACTATGGCTACACCTTC
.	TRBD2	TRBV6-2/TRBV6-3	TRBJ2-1	CASRGTSNNEQFF	TGTGCCAGCAGGGGGACTAGTAACAATGAGCAGTTCTTC
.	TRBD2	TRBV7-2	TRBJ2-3	CASSLAPGSGGGNTQYF	TGTGCCAGCAGCTTAGCCCCGGGTAGCGGGGGGGGGAATACGCAGTATTTT
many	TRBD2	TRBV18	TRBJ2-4	CASSPSLGTSGIKNIQYF	TGTGCCAGCTCACCATCTCTCGGGACTAGCGGTATAAAAAACATTCAGTACTTC
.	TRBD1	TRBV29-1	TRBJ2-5	CSVGQGWEETQYF	TGCAGCGTTGGACAGGGTTGGGAAGAGACCCAGTACTTC
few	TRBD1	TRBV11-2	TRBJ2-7	CASSSDGTAYYEQYF	TGTGCCAGCAGCTCCGACGGGACAGCCTATTACGAGCAGTACTTC
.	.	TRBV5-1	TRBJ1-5	CASSLQQGRRGNQPQHF	TGCGCCAGCAGCTTGCAACAGGGCCGGAGAGGCAATCAGCCCCAGCATTTT
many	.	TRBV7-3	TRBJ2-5	CASSLTGETGSQTQYF	TGTGCCAGCAGCTTAACCGGGGAGACTGGCTCCCAGACCCAGTACTTC
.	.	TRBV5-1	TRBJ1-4	CASSLLRGQTNEKLFF	TGCGCCAGCAGCTTGCTCCGGGGTCAAACTAATGAAAAACTGTTTTTT
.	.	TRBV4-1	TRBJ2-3	CASSQDPGAGTDTQYF	TGCGCCAGCAGCCAAGATCCAGGGGCGGGCACAGATACGCAGTATTTT
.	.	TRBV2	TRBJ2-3	CASRLVGDTQYF	TGTGCCAGCAGGCTTGTTGGAGATACGCAGTATTTT
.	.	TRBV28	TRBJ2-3	CASSDPVASVTDTQYF	TGTGCCAGCAGTGATCCGGTGGCTAGCGTCACAGATACGCAGTATTTT
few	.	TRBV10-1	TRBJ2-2	CASRLGVLNTGELFF	TGCGCCAGTCGACTCGGGGTCCTGAACACCGGGGAGCTGTTTTTT
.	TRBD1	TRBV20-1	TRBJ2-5	CSASQGKETQYF	TGCAGTGCCTCACAGGGGAAAGAGACCCAGTACTTC
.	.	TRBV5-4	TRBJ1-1	CASSPGGAGDNTEAFF	TGTGCCAGCAGCCCGGGGGGTGCAGGCGATAACACTGAAGCTTTCTTT
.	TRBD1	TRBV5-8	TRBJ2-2	CASSGGQVNTGELFF	TGTGCCAGCAGCGGGGGACAGGTTAACACCGGGGAGCTGTTTTTT
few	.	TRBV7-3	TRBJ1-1	CASSLTWTANTEAFF	TGTGCCAGCAGCTTAACTTGGACAGCGAACACTGAAGCTTTCTTT
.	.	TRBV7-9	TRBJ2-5	CASSSTGKGETQYF	TGTGCCAGCAGCTCAACAGGGAAGGGAGAGACCCAGTACTTC
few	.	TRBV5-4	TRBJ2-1	CASSLGPSNEQFF	TGTGCCAGCAGCTTGGGCCCCTCCAATGAGCAGTTCTTC
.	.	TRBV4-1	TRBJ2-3	CASDSGITDTQYF	TGCGCCAGCGACTCAGGTATCACAGATACGCAGTATTTT
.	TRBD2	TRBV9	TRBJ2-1	CASSVVRLAGDNEQFF	TGTGCCAGCAGCGTAGTTCGCCTAGCGGGAGACAATGAGCAGTTCTTC
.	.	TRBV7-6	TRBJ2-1	CASSRGLGDEQFF	TGTGCCAGCAGCCGGGGACTGGGGGATGAGCAGTTCTTC
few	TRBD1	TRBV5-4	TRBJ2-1	CASSGGQGLFF	TGTGCCAGCAGTGGGGGACAGGGGCTGTTCTTC
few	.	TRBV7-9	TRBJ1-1	CASSTLSRTEAFF	TGTGCCAGCAGCACCCTGTCCCGAACTGAAGCTTTCTTT
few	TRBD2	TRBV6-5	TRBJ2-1	CASSRAGPYNEQFF	TGTGCCAGCAGCCGAGCGGGGCCCTACAATGAGCAGTTCTTC
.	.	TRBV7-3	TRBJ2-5	CASSVGQSKRETQYF	TGTGCCAGCAGCGTAGGACAGTCCAAACGAGAGACCCAGTACTTC
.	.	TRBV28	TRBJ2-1	CPTSVPNLMGVAGGQSSYNEQFF	.
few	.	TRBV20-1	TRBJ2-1	CSAGVGGGLYNEQFF	TGCAGTGCTGGGGTTGGCGGAGGGCTCTACAATGAGCAGTTCTTC
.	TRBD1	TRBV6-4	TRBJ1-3	CASSDAGTVLTYSGNTIYF	TGTGCCAGCAGTGACGCCGGGACAGTCCTAACCTACTCTGGAAACACCATATATTTT
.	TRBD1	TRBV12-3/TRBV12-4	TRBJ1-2	CASSFHYGTGGYTF	TGTGCCAGCAGTTTCCATTACGGGACAGGTGGCTACACCTTC
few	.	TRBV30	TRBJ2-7	CAWSHYQGRNEQYF	TGTGCCTGGAGCCATTACCAGGGGAGGAACGAGCAGTACTTC
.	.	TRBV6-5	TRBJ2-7	CASSYSPGGRHEQYF	TGTGCCAGCAGTTACTCCCCAGGCGGGCGCCACGAGCAGTACTTC